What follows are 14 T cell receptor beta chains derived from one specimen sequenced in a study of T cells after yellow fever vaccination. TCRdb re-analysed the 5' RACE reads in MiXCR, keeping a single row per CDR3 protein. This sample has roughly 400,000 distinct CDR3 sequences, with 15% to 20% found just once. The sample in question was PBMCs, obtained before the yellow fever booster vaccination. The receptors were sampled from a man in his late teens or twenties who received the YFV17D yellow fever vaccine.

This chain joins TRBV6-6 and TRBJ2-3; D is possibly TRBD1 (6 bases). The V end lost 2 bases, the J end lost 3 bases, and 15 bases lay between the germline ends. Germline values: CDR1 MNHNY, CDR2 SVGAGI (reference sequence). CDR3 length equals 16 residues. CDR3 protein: CASSYTTGLGTDTQYF. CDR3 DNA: TGTGCCAGCAGTTACACCACAGGGCTTGGGACAGATACGCAGTATTTT.

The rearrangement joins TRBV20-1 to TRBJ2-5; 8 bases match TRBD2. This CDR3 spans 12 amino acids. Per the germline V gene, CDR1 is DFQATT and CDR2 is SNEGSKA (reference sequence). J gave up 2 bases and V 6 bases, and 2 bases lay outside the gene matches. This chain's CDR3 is CSATGGQETQYF. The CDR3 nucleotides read TGCAGTGCCACGGGGGGGCAAGAGACCCAGTACTTC.

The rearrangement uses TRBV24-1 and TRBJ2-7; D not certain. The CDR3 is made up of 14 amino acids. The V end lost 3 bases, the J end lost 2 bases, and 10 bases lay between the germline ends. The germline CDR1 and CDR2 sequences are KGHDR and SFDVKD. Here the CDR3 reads CATSDGNRTYEQYV. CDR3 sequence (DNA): TGTGCCACCAGTGATGGCAACAGAACCTACGAGCAGTACGTC.

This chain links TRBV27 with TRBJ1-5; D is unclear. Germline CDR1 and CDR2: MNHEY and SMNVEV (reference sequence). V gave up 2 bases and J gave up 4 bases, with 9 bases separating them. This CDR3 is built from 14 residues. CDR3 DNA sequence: TGTGCCAGCAGTTTAACGGAGGAAAATCAGCCCCAGCATTTT. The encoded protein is CASSLTEENQPQHF.

The CDR3 sequence is CASSPSRGVSYEQYF. CDR3 bases: TGTGCCAGCAGCCCCTCGCGGGGGGTGTCCTACGAGCAGTACTTC. The genes are TRBV12-3 or TRBV12-4 and TRBJ2-7; 8 nucleotides line up with TRBD2. The J segment lost 1 base and the V segment lost 6 bases, leaving 8 bases of the junction unmatched. The CDR3 covers 15 residues.

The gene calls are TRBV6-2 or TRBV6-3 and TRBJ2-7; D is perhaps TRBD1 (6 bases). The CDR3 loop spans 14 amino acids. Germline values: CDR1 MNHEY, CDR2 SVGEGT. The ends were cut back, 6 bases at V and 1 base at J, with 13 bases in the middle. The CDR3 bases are TGTGCCAGCAGAACTATTCAGGGGTCCTACGAGCAGTACGTC. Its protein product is CASRTIQGSYEQYV.

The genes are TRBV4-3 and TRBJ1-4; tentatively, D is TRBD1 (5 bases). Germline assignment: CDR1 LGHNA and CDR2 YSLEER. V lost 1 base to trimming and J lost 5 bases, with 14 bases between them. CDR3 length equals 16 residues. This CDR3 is CASSQGTGRLNEKLFF. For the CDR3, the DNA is TGCGCCAGCAGCCAAGGTACAGGACGGCTAAATGAAAAACTGTTTTTT.

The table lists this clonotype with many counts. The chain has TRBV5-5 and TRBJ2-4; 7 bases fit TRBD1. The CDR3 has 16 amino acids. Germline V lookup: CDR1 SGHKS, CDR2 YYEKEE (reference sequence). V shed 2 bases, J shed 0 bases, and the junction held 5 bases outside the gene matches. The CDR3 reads CASSFRTGLAKNIQYF. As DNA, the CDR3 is TGTGCCAGCAGCTTCAGGACAGGACTAGCCAAAAACATTCAGTACTTC.

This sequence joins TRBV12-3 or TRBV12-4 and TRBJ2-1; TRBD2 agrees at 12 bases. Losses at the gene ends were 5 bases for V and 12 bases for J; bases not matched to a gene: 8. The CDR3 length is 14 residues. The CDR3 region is CASSRTSGEGGQFF. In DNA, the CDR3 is TGTGCCAGCAGTAGGACTAGCGGGGAGGGTGGGCAGTTCTTC.

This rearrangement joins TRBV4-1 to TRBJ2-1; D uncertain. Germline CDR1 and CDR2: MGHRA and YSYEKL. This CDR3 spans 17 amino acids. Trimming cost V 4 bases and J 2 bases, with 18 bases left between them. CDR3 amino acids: CASSPNPDSGPYNEQFF. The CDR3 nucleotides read TGCGCCAGCAGCCCGAATCCAGACTCCGGACCCTACAATGAGCAGTTCTTC.

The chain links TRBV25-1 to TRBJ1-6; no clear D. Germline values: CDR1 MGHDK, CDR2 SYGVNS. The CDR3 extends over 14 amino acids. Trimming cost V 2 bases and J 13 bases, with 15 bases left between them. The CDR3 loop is CASSEPSAFTPLHF. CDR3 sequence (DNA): TGTGCCAGCAGTGAACCCTCGGCCTTTACGCCCCTCCACTTT.

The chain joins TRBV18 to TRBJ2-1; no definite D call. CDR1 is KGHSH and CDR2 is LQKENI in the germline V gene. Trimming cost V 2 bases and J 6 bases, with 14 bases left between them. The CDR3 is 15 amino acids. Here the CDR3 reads CASSPGSSLANEQFF. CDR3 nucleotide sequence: TGTGCCAGCTCACCAGGCTCCTCCCTTGCCAATGAGCAGTTCTTC.

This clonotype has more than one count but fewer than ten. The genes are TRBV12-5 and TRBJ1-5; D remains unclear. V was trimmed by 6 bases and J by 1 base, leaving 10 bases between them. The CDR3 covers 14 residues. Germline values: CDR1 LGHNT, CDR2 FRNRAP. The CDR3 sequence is CASGPGGSNQPQHF. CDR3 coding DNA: TGTGCTAGTGGACCCGGTGGGAGCAATCAGCCCCAGCATTTT.

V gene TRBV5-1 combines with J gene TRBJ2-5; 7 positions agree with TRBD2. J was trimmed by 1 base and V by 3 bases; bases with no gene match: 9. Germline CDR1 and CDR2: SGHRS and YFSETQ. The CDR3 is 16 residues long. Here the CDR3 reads CASSSLAGLTQETQYF. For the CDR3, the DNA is TGCGCCAGCAGCTCATTAGCGGGCCTAACCCAAGAGACCCAGTACTTC.